These 26 T cell receptor beta chains came from one sample sequenced in a study of cytomegalovirus exposure and HLA in healthy donors. Primers for the PCR totalled 60 Vbeta and 13 Jbeta. The method was immunoSEQ multiplex PCR; TCRdb's version includes in-frame clones alone and lacks a portion of them. The data show some 150,000 clones, 82% seen once. The sample comprised PBMCs. These TCRs come from a woman aged 50 to 65 in good health and CMV-seropositive.

V usage is TRBV19 and J usage is TRBJ2-1; the D gene is possibly TRBD2 (6 bases). Germline V CDR1 and CDR2: LNHDA, SQIVND (reference sequence). The CDR3 has 15 amino acids. Trimming pared 0 bases from V and 0 bases from J, leaving 6 bases between. CDR3 coding DNA: TGTGCCAGTAGTATAGACGGGGGCTCCTACAATGAGCAGTTCTTC. Its translation is CASSIDGGSYNEQFF.

This chain uses TRBV7-9 with TRBJ1-2; maybe TRBD1 (5 bases). CDR3 size: 16 residues. Germline V lookup: CDR1 SEHNR, CDR2 FQNEAQ (reference sequence). V shed 1 base and J shed 5 bases, with 17 bases lying between them. CDR3 region: CASSLGREQVLYGYTF. The CDR3 bases are TGTGCCAGCAGCTTAGGCAGGGAACAGGTTCTTTATGGCTACACCTTC.

This chain joins TRBV25-1 and TRBJ1-2; D is perhaps TRBD1 (5 bases). The CDR3 consists of 17 residues. V lost 3 bases, J lost 4 bases, and 21 bases lay in between. From germline, CDR1 is MGHDK and CDR2 SYGVNS. The DNA of the CDR3 is TGTGCCAGCAGTGACTATGTGGAGACAGAGCCTTCCTATGGCTACACCTTC. Encoded protein: CASSDYVETEPSYGYTF.

The V call is TRBV9, the J call TRBJ2-1, with 8 bases identical to TRBD2. The CDR3 runs 15 residues. The V segment lost 0 bases and the J segment 7 bases; nucleotides outside the gene matches: 6. Germline V lookup: CDR1 SGDLS, CDR2 YYNGEE. CDR3 protein: CASSVAGGKGNEQFF. The CDR3 DNA reads as TGTGCCAGCAGCGTAGCGGGAGGGAAAGGGAATGAGCAGTTCTTC.

This chain connects TRBV27 to TRBJ2-7; 10 bases line up with TRBD1. The J segment lost 5 bases and the V segment lost 3 bases, leaving 4 bases of the junction unmatched. The V gene's germline CDR1 is MNHEY and CDR2 SMNVEV (reference sequence). The CDR3 loop spans 14 amino acids. CDR3 nucleotides: TGTGCCAGCAGTTTCTCGACAGGGGGCCACGAGCAGTACTTC. This encodes CASSFSTGGHEQYF.

This chain links TRBV7-2 with TRBJ2-7; 15 nucleotides align to TRBD2. This CDR3 has 16 amino acids. With 1 base clipped from V and 7 bases from J, the junction kept 5 bases outside the gene matches. The germline CDR1 and CDR2 sequences are SGHTA and FQGNSA. The CDR3 DNA reads as TGTGCCAGCAGCTTAGATAGGGGACTAGCGGGAGGAGAGCAGTACTTC. This encodes CASSLDRGLAGGEQYF.

The V call is TRBV13, the J call TRBJ1-1, with 7 bases lining up with TRBD1. V dropped 0 bases and J dropped 11; count of bases not matched to a gene: 9. The CDR3 contains 14 residues. In germline, CDR1 is PRHDT, CDR2 FYEKMQ (reference sequence). In DNA form, the CDR3 reads TGTGCCAGCAGCTTAGGGAGAGGGGGCAGGGTCGCTTTCTTT. It translates to CASSLGRGGRVAFF.

This chain uses TRBV5-1 with TRBJ1-2, with 7 bases that match TRBD1. CDR1 and CDR2 from the germline V gene are SGHRS and YFSETQ. J lost 6 bases, V lost 0 bases, and 32 bases had no gene match. This CDR3 contains 23 residues. The CDR3 region has the DNA TGCGCCAGCAGCTTGGGCGAGGGACATGGTTTCACGGCCGAGACAGGGAGAAGTAATGGCTACACCTTC. It specifies CASSLGEGHGFTAETGRSNGYTF.

The J gene is TRBJ2-6, the V gene TRBV6-1; no definite D call. The CDR3 length is 14 residues. V gave up 2 bases and J gave up 17 bases, with 19 bases separating them. CDR1 is MNHNS and CDR2 is SASEGT in the germline V gene. The CDR3: CASSEIGLLGQMTF. CDR3 in DNA: TGTGCCAGCAGTGAAATAGGTCTCCTTGGGCAGATGACTTTC.

The chain is built from TRBV2 and TRBJ2-5, with D possibly matching TRBD2 (6 bases). This CDR3 contains 14 residues. Germline loops: CDR1 SNHLY, CDR2 FYNNEI. Trimming stripped 5 bases from V and 0 bases from J, with 10 bases between. DNA of the CDR3: TGTGCCAGCAGTACTGGGGGGAACCAAGAGACCCAGTACTTC. Residues: CASSTGGNQETQYF. The whole variable domain, filled in from reference TRBV2 and TRBJ2-5, reads EPEVTQTPSHQVTQMGQEVILRCVPISNHLYFYWYRQILGQKVEFLVSFYNNEISEKSEIFDDQFSVERPDGSNFTLKIRSTKLEDSAMYFCASSTGGNQETQYFGPGTRLLVL.

The V and J genes are TRBV10-3 and TRBJ1-1; 7 bases fit TRBD1. Germline V gene data show CDR1 as ENHRY and CDR2 as SYGVKD. V lost 6 bases and J lost 5; bases outside the gene matches: 9. The CDR3 loop spans 14 amino acids. Here the CDR3 DNA reads TGTGCCATCAGCGAACAGGGGACCCCAACTGAAGCTTTCTTT. It encodes CAISEQGTPTEAFF.

This clone is a singleton in its sample. The chain recombines TRBV5-3 with TRBJ1-5; a weak D match, TRBD1 (5 bases). Being an ORF, TRBV5-3 has a function that is uncertain. The CDR3 contains 15 residues. Between the trimmed V and J ends, which lost 6 bases and 2 bases, there was a span of 15 bases. CDR3 sequence (DNA): TGTGCCAGAATCATATCGCAAGGGGGCAATCAGCCCCAGCATTTT. It specifies CARIISQGGNQPQHF.

This chain uses TRBV28 with TRBJ1-6; a weak D match, TRBD1 (5 bases). CDR3 length equals 16 residues. Germline loops: CDR1 MDHEN, CDR2 SYDVKM. V was cut by 8 bases and J by 8 bases, with 22 bases left in between. The DNA for the CDR3 is TGTGCCAGCGCACCGACAGTCCGCAGAAAAGATTCACCCCTCCACTTT. Translation gives CASAPTVRRKDSPLHF.

The rearrangement uses TRBV7-9 and TRBJ1-2; 11 nucleotides line up with TRBD1. This CDR3 contains 15 residues. CDR1 is SEHNR, CDR2 FQNEAQ, per germline (reference sequence). V shed 1 base and J 4 bases; nucleotides not matched to a gene: 2. DNA of the CDR3: TGTGCCAGCAGCTTAGGTGGGACAGGGGGCTATGGCTACACCTTC. Protein product: CASSLGGTGGYGYTF. Variable domain in full (rest from reference TRBV7-9 and TRBJ1-2): DTGVSQNPRHKITKRGQNVTFRCDPISEHNRLYWYRQTLGQGPEFLTYFQNEAQLEKSRLLSDRFSAERPKGSFSTLEIQRTEQGDSAMYLCASSLGGTGGYGYTFGSGTRLTVV.

In DNA form, the CDR3 reads TGTGCCAGCAGGGAGACAATGTCGGGGGCCTACGAGCAGTACTTC. It is translated as CASRETMSGAYEQYF. The chain uses TRBV2 and TRBJ2-7, with D possibly being TRBD2 (6 bases). The V end lost 6 bases, the J end lost 2 bases, and 17 bases lay between the germline ends. From germline, CDR1 is SNHLY and CDR2 FYNNEI. This CDR3 has 15 residues.

This chain uses TRBV6-5 with TRBJ1-1; D remains unclear. The CDR3 loop spans 13 amino acids. V shed 6 bases and J shed 5 bases, with 13 bases lying between them. Germline CDR1 is MNHEY and CDR2 is SVGAGI. The CDR3 region is CASSRKGRTEAFF. CDR3 coding DNA: TGTGCCAGCAGCCGCAAAGGGAGGACTGAAGCTTTCTTT.

V usage is TRBV30 and J usage is TRBJ2-5; 13 bases are shared with TRBD2. The end of the DNA is better explained by TRBJ2-7, so the J call may be wrong. Germline V gene data show CDR1 as GTSNPN and CDR2 as SVGIG (reference sequence). The CDR3 has 14 residues. The CDR3 loop reads CAANPGTSGNEQYF. Written as DNA, the CDR3 is TGTGCCGCAAATCCCGGGACTAGCGGGAACGAGCAGTACTTC.

V usage is TRBV6-1 and J usage is TRBJ2-5, with D possibly TRBD1 on 5 matching bases. The germline V gene has CDR1 MNHNS and CDR2 SASEGT. V dropped 4 bases and J dropped 5 bases, with 11 bases sitting between them. This CDR3 region has 13 residues. The CDR3 sequence: CASSGRVRETQYF. DNA for the CDR3: TGTGCCAGCAGTGGCAGGGTTCGGGAGACCCAGTACTTC.

The chain employs TRBV27 and TRBJ2-7, with 7 bases aligning to TRBD2. The CDR3 runs 18 residues. Germline CDR1 reads MNHEY; CDR2 reads SMNVEV (reference sequence). V shed 2 bases, J shed 2 bases, and the junction held 15 bases outside the gene matches. CDR3 amino acids: CASSLLAEGPEDPYEQYF. CDR3 in DNA: TGTGCCAGCAGTTTACTAGCGGAAGGCCCCGAAGATCCCTACGAGCAGTACTTC.

The gene calls are TRBV9 and TRBJ2-3; TRBD2 matches at 11 bases. CDR3 length equals 19 residues. The trim removed 0 bases at V and 2 bases at J, leaving 11 bases unmatched. Germline CDR1 SGDLS, CDR2 YYNGEE. CDR3 bases: TGTGCCAGCAGCGTAGTTGGTAGCGGGGGGGCCGCTAACACAGATACGCAGTATTTT. Residues: CASSVVGSGGAANTDTQYF.

The V call is TRBV28, the J call TRBJ1-2, with 8 bases matching TRBD1. V shed 6 bases, J shed 1 base, and the junction held 13 bases outside the gene matches. CDR1 MDHEN and CDR2 SYDVKM come from the germline V gene. This CDR3 spans 17 amino acids. CDR3 loop: CASRFSVHRGDNYGYTF. CDR3 in DNA: TGTGCCAGCAGATTCTCCGTACACAGGGGGGATAACTATGGCTACACCTTC.

J is TRBJ2-1 and V is TRBV7-9; D is uncertain. Per germline, CDR1 SEHNR and CDR2 FQNEAQ (reference sequence). The CDR3 runs to 16 residues. The ends were cut back, 4 bases at V and 4 bases at J, with 17 bases in the middle. The CDR3 is CASSSTNARFYNEQFF. The CDR3 coding sequence is TGTGCCAGCAGCTCTACTAATGCGCGGTTTTACAATGAGCAGTTCTTC.

The chain joins TRBV10-3 to TRBJ2-2, with D maybe TRBD2 (6 bases). CDR1 and CDR2 (germline): ENHRY, SYGVKD. The CDR3 covers 17 residues. V gave up 3 bases and J gave up 6 bases, with 20 bases separating them. CDR3 amino acids: CAISDSMGGGPPGELFF. CDR3 bases: TGTGCCATCAGTGATTCCATGGGGGGAGGACCCCCCGGGGAGCTGTTTTTT.

The count of this clone is one. The V call is TRBV13, the J call TRBJ2-1; 8 nucleotides match TRBD2. V trimming: 5 bases; J trimming: 8 bases; junction bases outside the gene matches: 14. The CDR3 length is 16 residues. CDR1 is PRHDT, CDR2 FYEKMQ, per germline (reference sequence). The CDR3, as DNA: TGTGCCAGCAGCGCCTTCGGGTCGGGGGGGCCCCATGAGCAGTTCTTC. Protein sequence: CASSAFGSGGPHEQFF.

The chain links TRBV19 to TRBJ2-1, with a possible D match to TRBD1 (7 bases). Germline loops: CDR1 LNHDA, CDR2 SQIVND (reference sequence). CDR3 size: 16 residues. V was pared by 5 bases and J by 9 bases, with 23 bases between. The chain's CDR3 is CASSALQGMGGGEQFF. The CDR3 nucleotides read TGTGCCAGTAGTGCTCTACAGGGGATGGGGGGAGGTGAGCAGTTCTTC.

The rearrangement links TRBV6-1 to TRBJ2-5; 8 nucleotides match TRBD1. The CDR3 runs to 16 residues. The J segment lost 0 bases and the V segment lost 4 bases, leaving 7 bases of the junction unmatched. Germline CDR1 is MNHNS and CDR2 is SASEGT. The CDR3 sequence is CASSGVNRGYQETQYF. Here the CDR3 DNA reads TGTGCCAGCAGTGGGGTCAACAGGGGGTACCAAGAGACCCAGTACTTC.